This T cell receptor (beta chain) comes out of a study of Graves' ophthalmopathy and Graves' hyperthyroidism. Other autoimmune diseases, uncontrolled infections, pregnancy and lactation each led to patient exclusion. Beta-chain TCR CDR3 regions were amplified from RNA transcripts. In the first round, RT-PCR was carried out with HTBI primers, and a multiplex PCR formed the second round. MiXCR, run by TCRdb on the multiplex PCR reads, gives a single entry per CDR3 protein. The repertoire holds over a million distinct CDR3 sequences, with 35% to 40% as singletons. Trimming removed 1 base from V and 0 bases from J, with 13 bases in between. There are 18 residues in the CDR3. The germline V gene has CDR1 SEHNR and CDR2 FQNEAQ (reference sequence). This clonotype turned up a few times.

This chain uses TRBV7-9 with TRBJ2-6; D is unresolved. The specimen was peripheral blood or thyroid tissue (not recorded which). The origin of this receptor is an adult man with Graves' hyperthyroidism. In DNA form, the CDR3 reads TGTGCCAGCAGCTTAGGAAGGGCCGAAATCTCTGGGGCCAACGTCCTGACTTTC. Protein product: CASSLGRAEISGANVLTF.